Shown below are 20 T cell receptor beta chains from a single sample sequenced in a study of neurological immune-mediated disorders. TCRdb re-derived calls from the 5' RACE reads in MiXCR, one entry per CDR3 protein. The profile covers under 30,000 distinct CDR3 sequences, with 13% appearing a single time and around 16% taken by the ten largest. The sequencing input was PBMCs. The receptor source for this set is a woman between 40 and 55 years old with HTLV-1-associated myelopathy (HAM/TSP).

This clonotype came up many times. The chain uses TRBV11-1 and TRBJ1-1, with a possible D match to TRBD1 (5 bases). Germline CDR1 SGHAT, CDR2 FQDESV (reference sequence). The germline V and J ends were trimmed by 5 bases and 1 base, with 11 bases remaining between them. The CDR3 consists of 14 residues. CDR3 residues: CASSPGRGNTEAFF. Written as DNA, the CDR3 is TGTGCCAGCAGCCCGGGACGGGGGAACACTGAAGCTTTCTTT.

In its sample, this clonotype is large. The chain has TRBV20-1 and TRBJ1-5, with D possibly TRBD1 on 5 matching bases. The germline V gene encodes CDR1 DFQATT and CDR2 SNEGSKA (reference sequence). There are 14 residues in the CDR3. The V gene lost 5 bases and the J gene lost 6 bases, with 17 bases spanning the gap. DNA for the CDR3: TGCAGTGCTGTAGTGGGGGAAGGGAGTCAGCCCCAGCATTTT. Its protein is CSAVVGEGSQPQHF.

The V call is TRBV2, the J call TRBJ1-1, with D maybe TRBD1 (6 bases). In germline, CDR1 is SNHLY, CDR2 FYNNEI. The ends were cut back, 6 bases at V and 4 bases at J, with 18 bases in the middle. The CDR3 contains 15 residues. This CDR3 is CASRGRGRGSTEAFF. The CDR3 region has the DNA TGTGCCAGCAGAGGTCGGGGGCGGGGGAGCACTGAAGCTTTCTTT.

This clonotype was picked up many times. The genes are TRBV7-2 and TRBJ1-1; unclear D gene. V was pared by 1 base and J by 5 bases, with 11 bases between. Germline V gene sequence: CDR1 SGHTA, CDR2 FQGNSA. The CDR3 contains 14 residues. CDR3 sequence (DNA): TGTGCCAGCAGCTTAGTTCTTATCGGGACTGAAGCTTTCTTT. This encodes CASSLVLIGTEAFF.

This clonotype is judged medium-sized. The gene calls are TRBV5-1 and TRBJ2-7; 7 bases fit TRBD1. Germline-derived CDR1 and CDR2 are SGHRS and YFSETQ. The CDR3 loop spans 14 amino acids. The V gene end was trimmed by 2 bases and the J gene end by 0 bases; junction bases not matched to a gene: 2. The CDR3 region is CASSLQGSSYEQYV. CDR3 nucleotide sequence: TGCGCCAGCAGCTTACAGGGGAGCTCCTACGAGCAGTACGTC.

This clonotype was counted many times. The chain uses TRBV5-5 and TRBJ2-6; 7 bases are shared with TRBD1. The CDR3 loop spans 15 amino acids. Germline loops: CDR1 SGHKS, CDR2 YYEKEE (reference sequence). The junction had 2 bases not matched to a gene; V was cut back by 2 bases and J by 3 bases. The CDR3 nucleotides read TGTGCCAGCAGCTTACAGGGGTATGGGGCCAACGTCCTGACTTTC. Amino acid sequence: CASSLQGYGANVLTF.

This clonotype has a count of ten or more. The genes are TRBV5-1 and TRBJ2-7, with TRBD1 matching over 9 bases. Looked up from germline, CDR1 is SGHRS and CDR2 is YFSETQ. This CDR3 contains 14 residues. Trimming removed 4 bases from V and 3 bases from J; junction bases left unmatched: 5. CDR3 sequence (DNA): TGCGCCAGCAGCACAGGACAGGGGCACTACGAGCAGTACGTC. Translation gives CASSTGQGHYEQYV.

This clonotype was found many times. The chain is built from TRBV10-3 and TRBJ2-1; D gene unclear. Germline V lookup: CDR1 ENHRY, CDR2 SYGVKD. Between the trimmed V and J ends, which lost 3 bases and 8 bases, there was a span of 11 bases. The CDR3 is made up of 13 amino acids. CDR3 residues: CAISDPSIYEQFF. The CDR3 bases are TGTGCCATCAGTGATCCGAGTATCTATGAGCAGTTCTTC.

By frequency in the sample, this clonotype is medium-sized. V usage is TRBV5-5 and J usage is TRBJ2-3; D unclear. Germline CDR1 and CDR2: SGHKS and YYEKEE (reference sequence). This CDR3 contains 13 residues. V lost 0 bases to trimming and J lost 1 base, with 3 bases between them. CDR3 bases: TGTGCCAGCAGCTTGGTAGGCACAGATACGCAGTATTTT. It is translated as CASSLVGTDTQYF.

Many counts were recorded for this clonotype. The CDR3 DNA reads TGCGAGCGTTCAGGACTAGCAAGTGATGAGCAGTTCTTC. Translating it yields CERSGLASDEQFF. The J gene is TRBJ2-1, the V gene TRBV29-1; 8 bases match TRBD2. Per the germline V gene, CDR1 is SQVTM and CDR2 is ANQGSEA. This CDR3 has 13 residues.

This clonotype was observed many times. A read error may account for a junction end that differs from germline. CDR3 in amino acids: CASSSDRGPPPHF. The CDR3 nucleotides read TGTGCCAGCAGCTCGGACAGGGGACCCCCCCCCCACTTC. The chain has TRBV11-2 and TRBJ2-4; 9 positions agree with TRBD1. This CDR3 comprises 13 residues. Germline V CDR1 and CDR2: SGHAT, FQNNGV. Looking up the rest from reference TRBV11-2 and TRBJ2-4 gives the full variable domain: EAGVAQSPRYKIIEKRQSVAFWCNPISGHATLYWYQQILGQGPKLLIQFQNNGVVDDSQLPKDRFSAERLKGVDSTLKIQPAKLEDSAVYLCASSSDRGPPPHFGAGTRLSVL.

This clonotype was seen ten or more times. The chain combines TRBV7-8 with TRBJ1-2, with D perhaps TRBD1 (6 bases). The V gene lost 3 bases and the J gene lost 8 bases, with 16 bases spanning the gap. The CDR3 contains 14 residues. Germline assignment: CDR1 SGHVS and CDR2 FQNEAQ. CDR3 sequence: CASSFGLRGHGYTF. The CDR3 coding sequence is TGTGCCAGCAGCTTTGGGTTACGGGGACACGGCTACACCTTC. Together with reference TRBV7-8 and TRBJ1-2, the CDR3 gives the full variable domain: GAGVSQSPRYKVAKRGQDVALRCDPISGHVSLFWYQQALGQGPEFLTYFQNEAQLDKSGLPSDRFFAERPEGSVSTLKIQRTQQEDSAVYLCASSFGLRGHGYTFGSGTRLTVV.

This clonotype was found many times. V is TRBV5-5 and J is TRBJ2-7, with 9 positions matching TRBD2. The CDR3 has 15 amino acids. The germline gives CDR1 SGHKS, CDR2 YYEKEE (reference sequence). J was trimmed by 3 bases and V by 0 bases; bases with no gene match: 4. CDR3 nucleotides: TGTGCCAGCAGCTTGGGACTAGCGGTTGACTACGAGCAGTACTTC. Amino acids: CASSLGLAVDYEQYF.

This clonotype was seen many times. The V gene is TRBV12-3 or TRBV12-4, the J gene TRBJ2-7, with D perhaps TRBD2 (6 bases). This CDR3 has 14 amino acids. V lost 2 bases, J lost 0 bases, and 8 bases lay in between. Written as DNA, the CDR3 is TGTGCCAGCAGTTTAAGGGACTCCTCCTACGAGCAGTACTTC. This sequence encodes CASSLRDSSYEQYF.

This clonotype has a count of ten or more. This sequence joins TRBV12-3 or TRBV12-4 and TRBJ1-1; D not resolved. V was shortened by 1 base and J by 7 bases, with 7 bases between the two germline ends. The CDR3 is made up of 12 amino acids. CDR3 DNA sequence: TGTGCCAGCAGTTTAGTGGTAGGTGAAGCTTTCTTT. Its protein is CASSLVVGEAFF.

This clonotype was counted ten times or more. The chain joins TRBV20-1 to TRBJ1-6, with no clear D. The ends were cut back, 5 bases at V and 4 bases at J, with 12 bases in the middle. Germline V gene sequence: CDR1 DFQATT, CDR2 SNEGSKA (reference sequence). The CDR3 contains 14 residues. Written as DNA, the CDR3 is TGCAGTGCTCCTAAGACGGGATATAATTCACCCCTCCACTTT. This codes for CSAPKTGYNSPLHF.

The chain joins TRBV30 to TRBJ1-3, with 7 bases matching TRBD1. This CDR3 region has 16 residues. Trimming removed 3 bases from V and 1 base from J; junction bases left unmatched: 9. Germline V gives CDR1 GTSNPN, CDR2 SVGIG (reference sequence). In DNA, the CDR3 is TGTGCCTGGAGGTCCGGGACAGACAGGTCTGGAAACACCATATATTTT. This translates into CAWRSGTDRSGNTIYF.

Ten or more counts support this clonotype. The chain links TRBV5-1 to TRBJ2-1; perhaps TRBD1 as D (5 bases). The CDR3 consists of 11 residues. V shed 8 bases and J shed 9 bases, with 12 bases lying between them. Germline CDR1 and CDR2: SGHRS and YFSETQ. The CDR3 nucleotides read TGCGCCAGTAGCAGGGATGGTGAGCAGTTCTTC. It encodes CASSRDGEQFF.

This clonotype was seen repeatedly, ten times or more. This CDR3 is CASSINRGPNEKLFF. CDR3 bases: TGTGCCAGCAGCATAAACCGGGGTCCTAATGAAAAACTGTTTTTT. The V call is TRBV7-8, the J call TRBJ1-4; D is undetermined. V gave up 5 bases and J gave up 3 bases, with 13 bases separating them. Per germline, CDR1 SGHVS and CDR2 FQNEAQ. The CDR3 extends over 15 amino acids.

The chain carries TRBV12-3 or TRBV12-4 and TRBJ2-3; tentative D call: TRBD2 (6 bases). The CDR3 covers 14 residues. CDR3: CSSSPGLAWGTQYF. The DNA of the CDR3 is TGTTCTAGCAGTCCGGGACTGGCCTGGGGTACGCAGTATTTT.